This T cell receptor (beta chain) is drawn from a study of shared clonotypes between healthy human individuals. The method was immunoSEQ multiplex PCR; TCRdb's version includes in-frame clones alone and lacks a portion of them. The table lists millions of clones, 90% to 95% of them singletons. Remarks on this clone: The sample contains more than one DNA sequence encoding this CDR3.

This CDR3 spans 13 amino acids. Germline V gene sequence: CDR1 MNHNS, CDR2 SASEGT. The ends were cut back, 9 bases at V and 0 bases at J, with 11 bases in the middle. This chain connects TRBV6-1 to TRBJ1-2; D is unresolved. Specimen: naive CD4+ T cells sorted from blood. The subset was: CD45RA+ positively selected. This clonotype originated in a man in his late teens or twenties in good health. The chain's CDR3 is CASRMDANYGYTF. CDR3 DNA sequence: TGTGCCAGTCGAATGGACGCTAACTATGGCTACACCTTC.